Shown below are 2 T cell receptor beta chains from a single sample sequenced in a study of T cell responses to AZD1222 COVID-19 vaccine. The table came from immunoSEQ multiplex PCR; TCRdb's copy has only in-frame clones and leaves some out. The table records about 150,000 clones, 90% to 95% of them present only once. This specimen consisted of peripheral blood, obtained on day 0 of AZD1222 vaccination. These receptor sequences come from an adult in good health.

V is TRBV18 and J is TRBJ2-2; the D is unclear. The germline CDR1 and CDR2 sequences are KGHSH and LQKENI. The V end lost 9 bases, the J end lost 3 bases, and 14 bases lay between the germline ends. The CDR3 length is 14 residues. The CDR3 bases are TGTGCCAGTACTCGGCAGGTATACACCGGGGAGCTGTTTTTT. Protein sequence: CASTRQVYTGELFF.

The chain has TRBV24-1 and TRBJ2-3; 9 bases are shared with TRBD2. The CDR3 is made up of 14 amino acids. Unmatched junction bases numbered 3, after V lost 6 bases and J lost 3 bases. Germline-derived CDR1 and CDR2 are KGHDR and SFDVKD. CDR3 amino acids: CATSRAGGTDTQYF. CDR3 DNA: TGTGCCACCAGTCGGGCGGGGGGGACAGATACGCAGTATTTT.